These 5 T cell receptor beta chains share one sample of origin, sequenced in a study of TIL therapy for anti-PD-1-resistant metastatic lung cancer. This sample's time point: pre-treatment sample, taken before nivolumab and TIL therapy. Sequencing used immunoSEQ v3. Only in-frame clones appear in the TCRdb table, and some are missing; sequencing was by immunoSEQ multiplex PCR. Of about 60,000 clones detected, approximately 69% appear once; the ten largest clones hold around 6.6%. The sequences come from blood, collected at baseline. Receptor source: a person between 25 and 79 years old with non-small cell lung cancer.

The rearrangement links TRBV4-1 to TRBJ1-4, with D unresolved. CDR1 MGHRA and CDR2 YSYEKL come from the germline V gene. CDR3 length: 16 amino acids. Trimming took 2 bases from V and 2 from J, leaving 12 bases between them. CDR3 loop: CASSQSITKTNEKLFF. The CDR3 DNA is TGCGCCAGCAGCCAATCTATTACTAAGACTAATGAAAAACTGTTTTTT.

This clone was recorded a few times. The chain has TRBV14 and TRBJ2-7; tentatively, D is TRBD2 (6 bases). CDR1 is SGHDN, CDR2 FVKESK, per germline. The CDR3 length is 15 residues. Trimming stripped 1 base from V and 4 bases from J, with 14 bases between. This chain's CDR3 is CASSQGVGRGYEQYF. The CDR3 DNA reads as TGTGCCAGCAGCCAAGGAGTCGGGAGAGGGTACGAGCAGTACTTC.

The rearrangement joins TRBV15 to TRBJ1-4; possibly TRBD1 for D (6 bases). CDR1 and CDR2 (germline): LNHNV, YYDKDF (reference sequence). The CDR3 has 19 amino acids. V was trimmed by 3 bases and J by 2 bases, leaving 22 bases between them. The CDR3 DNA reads TGTGCCACCAGCAGCTCGGGGGTAAACGGGGGCCCTACTAATGAAAAACTGTTTTTT. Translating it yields CATSSSGVNGGPTNEKLFF.

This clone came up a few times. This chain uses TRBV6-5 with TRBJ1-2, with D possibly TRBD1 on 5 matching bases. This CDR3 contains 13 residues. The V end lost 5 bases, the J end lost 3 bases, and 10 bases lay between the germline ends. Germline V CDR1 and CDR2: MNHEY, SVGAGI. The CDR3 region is CASSRGADYGYTF. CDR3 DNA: TGTGCCAGCAGTCGCGGGGCTGACTATGGCTACACCTTC.

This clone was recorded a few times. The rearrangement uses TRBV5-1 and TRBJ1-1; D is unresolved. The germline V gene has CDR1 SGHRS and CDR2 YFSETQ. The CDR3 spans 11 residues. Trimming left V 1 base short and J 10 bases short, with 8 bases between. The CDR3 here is CASSLPLGAFF. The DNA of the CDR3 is TGCGCCAGCAGCTTGCCGTTAGGAGCTTTCTTT.